Below are 28 T cell receptor beta chains sequenced from a single sample in a study of identical twins. TCRdb called the 5' RACE reads again in MiXCR, with one record for every CDR3 protein. The table shows a few hundred thousand distinct CDR3 sequences, with approximately 8.3% occurring only once. The data also belong to a second study, concerning yellow fever vaccine responses in identical twins.

Material for sequencing was CD8+ T cells sorted from blood. The source is a woman between 18 and 30 years old in good health.

This clonotype was recorded a few times. The V and J genes are TRBV28 and TRBJ2-1, with TRBD1 matching 8 bases. The V segment lost 4 bases and the J segment 6 bases; nucleotides outside the gene matches: 8. CDR1 and CDR2 from the germline V gene are MDHEN and SYDVKM. This CDR3 is 15 amino acids long. The CDR3, as DNA: TGTGCCAGCAGTTCGAGGACAGGGATATTCAATGAGCAGTTCTTC. Amino acids: CASSSRTGIFNEQFF. The full variable domain, completed using reference TRBV28 and TRBJ2-1, is DVKVTQSSRYLVKRTGEKVFLECVQDMDHENMFWYRQDPGLGLRLIYFSYDVKMKEKGDIPEGYSVSREKKERFSLILESASTNQTSMYLCASSSRTGIFNEQFFGPGTRLTVL.

This clonotype has just a few counts. The DNA for the CDR3 is TGCAGCGTTTCACACGGGTTCGGCAGGGGGAACACCGGGGAGCTGTTTTTT. Its protein is CSVSHGFGRGNTGELFF. The chain is built from TRBV29-1 and TRBJ2-2; TRBD1 is a possible D gene (6 bases). The CDR3 runs 17 residues. Germline-derived CDR1 and CDR2 are SQVTM and ANQGSEA. Trimming took 5 bases from V and 1 from J, leaving 20 bases between them.

This clonotype was counted only a few times. The chain combines TRBV20-1 with TRBJ2-5, with 9 bases fitting TRBD2. The CDR3 contains 14 residues. J was trimmed by 5 bases and V by 0 bases; bases with no gene match: 4. CDR1 and CDR2 from the germline V gene are DFQATT and SNEGSKA (reference sequence). CDR3 coding DNA: TGCAGTGCTAGAGATCTTGCGGGGGGGGAGACCCAGTACTTC. It codes for CSARDLAGGETQYF.

This clonotype was found many times. This sequence joins TRBV28 and TRBJ2-5, with TRBD2 matching over 8 bases. This CDR3 is built from 14 residues. V trimming: 6 bases; J trimming: 2 bases; junction bases outside the gene matches: 5. In germline, CDR1 is MDHEN, CDR2 SYDVKM. CDR3 DNA: TGTGCCAGCAGCTTCCCGGGGGGGCAAGAGACCCAGTACTTC. Translated, it gives CASSFPGGQETQYF.

This clonotype was observed a few times. The V call is TRBV7-9, the J call TRBJ2-5; tentatively, D is TRBD1 (6 bases). The CDR3 consists of 16 residues. Germline V lookup: CDR1 SEHNR, CDR2 FQNEAQ (reference sequence). V lost 11 bases, J lost 4 bases, and 26 bases lay in between. Here the CDR3 reads CALPGHWSQGGETQYF. The CDR3 DNA follows: TGTGCCCTTCCCGGTCACTGGTCACAGGGCGGAGAGACCCAGTACTTC. Full variable domain (outside the CDR3, taken from reference TRBV7-9 and TRBJ2-5): DTGVSQNPRHKITKRGQNVTFRCDPISEHNRLYWYRQTLGQGPEFLTYFQNEAQLEKSRLLSDRFSAERPKGSFSTLEIQRTEQGDSAMYLCALPGHWSQGGETQYFGPGTRLLVL.

This clonotype was counted between two and nine times. V is TRBV20-1 and J is TRBJ1-1, with D possibly TRBD1 on 5 matching bases. This CDR3 spans 14 amino acids. V lost 1 base and J lost 4, with 13 bases in between. Per the germline V gene, CDR1 is DFQATT and CDR2 is SNEGSKA (reference sequence). DNA of the CDR3: TGCAGTGCTAGAGTAGTAGGGGCGGCCACTGAAGCTTTCTTT. Its translation: CSARVVGAATEAFF.

The V gene is TRBV27, the J gene TRBJ2-3, with D unclear. CDR3 length equals 12 residues. V gave up 5 bases and J gave up 1 base, with 4 bases separating them. Germline V gives CDR1 MNHEY, CDR2 SMNVEV (reference sequence). CDR3 in DNA: TGTGCCAGCAGTCGCCGCACAGATACGCAGTATTTT. Residues: CASSRRTDTQYF.

Worth noting for this clonotype: At one end, the junction sequence differs from germline, possibly due to a read error. The chain recombines TRBV9 with TRBJ2-1; 12 positions agree with TRBD2. Germline V gene lookup returns CDR1 SGDLS and CDR2 YYNGEE. CDR3 length: 15 residues. In DNA, the CDR3 is TGTGCCAGCAGCCACCTAGCGGGGGGGCTAAATGATCAGTTCTTC. This sequence encodes CASSHLAGGLNDQFF.

This chain connects TRBV20-1 to TRBJ1-1; perhaps TRBD1 as D (5 bases). Germline V gene sequence: CDR1 DFQATT, CDR2 SNEGSKA (reference sequence). CDR3 size: 14 residues. Trimming removed 2 bases at V and 0 bases at J, with 10 bases between. DNA of the CDR3: TGCAGTGCTAGAAAGACAGACTTGAACACTGAAGCTTTCTTT. Translated, it gives CSARKTDLNTEAFF.

This clonotype was detected many times. V gene TRBV9 combines with J gene TRBJ2-3; no definite D call. CDR1 and CDR2 from the germline V gene are SGDLS and YYNGEE. Trimming left V 2 bases short and J 6 bases short, with 10 bases between. The CDR3 has 13 amino acids. CDR3 region: CASSVWGGDTQYF. In DNA, the CDR3 is TGTGCCAGCAGCGTCTGGGGTGGGGATACGCAGTATTTT.

In this sample, this clonotype turned up a few times. J is TRBJ1-3 and V is TRBV27, with D unclear. CDR1 is MNHEY and CDR2 is SMNVEV in the germline V gene (reference sequence). The V and J ends lost 2 bases and 0 bases respectively, with 20 bases between them. The CDR3 is 19 residues long. The CDR3 DNA is TGTGCCAGCAGTTTAACGGGTTTCCCCCCTTCTTTCTCTGGAAACACCATATATTTT. This translates into CASSLTGFPPSFSGNTIYF.

This clonotype was found a few times. The rearrangement uses TRBV28 and TRBJ2-3; weak D call: TRBD2 (6 bases). The CDR3 is 15 amino acids. Germline CDR1 and CDR2: MDHEN and SYDVKM. V was pared by 1 base and J by 5 bases, with 13 bases between. The CDR3 DNA is TGTGCCAGCAGTTTATTCGGACTATTGGTAGATACGCAGTATTTT. It is translated as CASSLFGLLVDTQYF.

The chain employs TRBV14 and TRBJ1-2; D call uncertain. The germline CDR1 and CDR2 sequences are SGHDN and FVKESK. The CDR3 runs 15 residues. Deletions cut 0 bases from V and 1 base from J, with 9 bases between. The CDR3 here is CASSQDLWGNYGYTF. The CDR3 DNA sequence: TGTGCCAGCAGCCAAGATCTGTGGGGTAACTATGGCTACACCTTC.

The chain employs TRBV4-1 and TRBJ1-1, with D tentatively TRBD1 (5 bases). V lost 8 bases and J 1 base, leaving 14 bases between the germline ends. Germline V gives CDR1 MGHRA, CDR2 YSYEKL. The CDR3 totals 14 residues. CDR3 loop: CASSAGGGNTEAFF. CDR3 coding DNA: TGCGCCAGCTCCGCCGGGGGGGGGAACACTGAAGCTTTCTTT.

The chain couples TRBV20-1 to TRBJ2-3; D is possibly TRBD1 (6 bases). V shed 6 bases and J shed 1 base, with 20 bases lying between them. The germline gives CDR1 DFQATT, CDR2 SNEGSKA (reference sequence). CDR3 length: 16 residues. CDR3 DNA sequence: TGCAGTGCCCCCCCAGGGAACAGGGCTCGCACAGATACGCAGTATTTT. This gives the protein CSAPPGNRARTDTQYF.

This clonotype was seen repeatedly, ten times or more. The genes are TRBV25-1 and TRBJ2-1; D tentatively reads TRBD1 or TRBD2 (5 bases each). This CDR3 region has 14 residues. Trimming left V 10 bases short and J 7 bases short, with 20 bases between. Germline V gene lookup returns CDR1 MGHDK and CDR2 SYGVNS. CDR3 sequence: CATQLPGRWNEQFF. CDR3 sequence (DNA): TGTGCCACCCAGTTACCGGGGCGATGGAATGAGCAGTTCTTC.

This clonotype was counted a few times. The chain uses TRBV4-3 and TRBJ2-3; tentatively, D is TRBD2 (6 bases). Trimming removed 4 bases from V and 6 bases from J, with 17 bases in between. The CDR3 runs 15 residues. The V gene's germline CDR1 is LGHNA and CDR2 YSLEER. The CDR3, as DNA: TGCGCCAGCAGCCCCGTGTCGGGAGTAAGGGATACGCAGTATTTT. The encoded protein is CASSPVSGVRDTQYF.

This clonotype was seen only a few times. The genes are TRBV4-3 and TRBJ1-2; tentatively, D is TRBD1 (5 bases). The V gene lost 1 base and the J gene lost 4 bases, with 7 bases spanning the gap. The CDR3 spans 13 residues. Germline V gene sequence: CDR1 LGHNA, CDR2 YSLEER. The CDR3 region is CASSQVTGYGYTF. The CDR3 coding sequence is TGCGCCAGCAGCCAAGTCACAGGCTATGGCTACACCTTC.

This clonotype was observed at least ten times. This chain connects TRBV6-5 to TRBJ2-7; 9 nucleotides align to TRBD2. Per the germline V gene, CDR1 is MNHEY and CDR2 is SVGAGI. The J segment lost 2 bases and the V segment lost 4 bases, leaving 6 bases of the junction unmatched. This CDR3 spans 15 amino acids. The CDR3 DNA is TGTGCCAGCAGTTCCCTCCTAGCGGGGCCCTACGAGCAGTACTTC. It specifies CASSSLLAGPYEQYF.

This clonotype was detected ten times or more. The chain joins TRBV24-1 to TRBJ2-7; D may be TRBD1 or TRBD2 (5 bases each). The V end lost 3 bases, the J end lost 7 bases, and 12 bases lay between the germline ends. This CDR3 contains 13 residues. Germline V lookup: CDR1 KGHDR, CDR2 SFDVKD. This chain's CDR3 is CATSDLPGGEQYF. The CDR3 DNA reads TGTGCCACCAGTGATCTTCCTGGGGGAGAGCAGTACTTC.

Many counts were recorded for this clonotype. This chain connects TRBV25-1 to TRBJ1-1; unclear D gene. The V end was cut by 6 bases, the J end by 8 bases, with 10 bases between. There are 11 residues in the CDR3. Germline V CDR1 and CDR2: MGHDK, SYGVNS. The CDR3 nucleotides read TGTGCCAGCAGGACCTCGAGGGAAGCTTTCTTT. As protein: CASRTSREAFF.

This clonotype was detected a few times. The J gene is TRBJ2-2, the V gene TRBV4-3; no clear D. Germline-derived CDR1 and CDR2 are LGHNA and YSLEER. V was shortened by 0 bases and J by 4 bases, with 6 bases between the two germline ends. The CDR3 length is 14 residues. DNA for the CDR3: TGCGCCAGCAGCCAAGAAAGGTCCACCGGGGAGCTGTTTTTT. This gives the protein CASSQERSTGELFF.

This clonotype has only a few counts. V usage is TRBV28 and J usage is TRBJ2-7; weak D call: TRBD2 (5 bases). Per germline, CDR1 MDHEN and CDR2 SYDVKM. The ends were cut back, 5 bases at V and 0 bases at J, with 23 bases in the middle. This CDR3 is 18 amino acids long. CDR3 sequence: CASSEGPFGRRYSYEQYF. CDR3 coding DNA: TGTGCCAGCAGTGAGGGCCCTTTTGGTCGGCGCTACTCCTACGAGCAGTACTTC.

The chain links TRBV7-9 to TRBJ2-7; 11 positions agree with TRBD2. This CDR3 spans 17 amino acids. With V trimmed by 5 bases and J by 2 bases, 11 bases remained unmatched. The germline V gene encodes CDR1 SEHNR and CDR2 FQNEAQ (reference sequence). The CDR3 DNA is TGTGCCAGCAGCCCGACGCCGACTAGCGGGAACCCCTACGAGCAGTACTTC. Translating it yields CASSPTPTSGNPYEQYF. Together with reference TRBV7-9 and TRBJ2-7, the CDR3 gives the full variable domain: DTGVSQNPRHKITKRGQNVTFRCDPISEHNRLYWYRQTLGQGPEFLTYFQNEAQLEKSRLLSDRFSAERPKGSFSTLEIQRTEQGDSAMYLCASSPTPTSGNPYEQYFGPGTRLTVT.

Points on this clonotype: A read error is possible here, since a much larger clone lies one base away. The chain is built from TRBV6-5 and TRBJ2-2; a weak D match, TRBD2 (5 bases). The CDR3 length is 15 residues. Germline loops: CDR1 MNHEY, CDR2 SVGAGI. The CDR3 DNA follows: TGTGCCAGCAGTTACGCCACGGGGAACACCGGGGAGCTGTCTTTT. It specifies CASSYATGNTGELSF.

A few counts support this clonotype. This sequence joins TRBV7-9 and TRBJ1-5; D is possibly TRBD1 (6 bases). This CDR3 spans 14 amino acids. Trimming took off 5 bases at V and 6 bases at J, with 14 bases between the two ends. The germline gives CDR1 SEHNR, CDR2 FQNEAQ (reference sequence). The CDR3 reads CASSDGGAVQPQHF. The CDR3 nucleotides read TGTGCCAGCAGCGACGGGGGGGCCGTTCAGCCCCAGCATTTT.

The chain combines TRBV7-6 with TRBJ2-3, with D unclear. CDR1 and CDR2 (germline): SGHVS, FNYEAQ. V gave up 5 bases and J gave up 6 bases, with 12 bases separating them. The CDR3 contains 13 residues. Written as DNA, the CDR3 is TGTGCCAGCAGCCCCCCCCTTGGGGATACGCAGTATTTT. Its translation: CASSPPLGDTQYF.

The chain links TRBV7-8 to TRBJ2-7, with a weak D call TRBD2 (7 bases). V lost 8 bases to trimming and J lost 2 bases, with 19 bases between them. The CDR3 extends over 15 amino acids. The germline V gene has CDR1 SGHVS and CDR2 FQNEAQ. CDR3 sequence: CASFPGGQPAYEQYF. The CDR3 nucleotides read TGTGCCAGCTTCCCGGGGGGCCAGCCGGCCTACGAGCAGTACTTC.